Listed here are 3 T cell receptor beta chains from one sample, sequenced in a study of cytomegalovirus exposure and HLA in healthy donors. Vbeta (60) and Jbeta (13) primers were used in the PCR. The data were produced by immunoSEQ multiplex PCR, yet TCRdb's version contains in-frame clones alone and is incomplete. The top ten hold around 1.8% of the sample, which has more than 100,000 clones, 76% seen once. Sequenced sample: PBMCs. The receptors derive from a female donor in good health and CMV-seropositive.

The chain is built from TRBV6-5 and TRBJ2-7; tentative D call: TRBD2 (5 bases). Germline lookup yields CDR1 MNHEY and CDR2 SVGAGI. The V end was cut by 6 bases, the J end by 2 bases, with 11 bases between. The CDR3 spans 13 residues. CDR3 sequence: CASSPGGTYEQYF. CDR3 sequence (DNA): TGTGCCAGCAGCCCTGGAGGAACCTACGAGCAGTACTTC.

This clone was detected only once. This sequence joins TRBV19 and TRBJ2-7, with a tentative D call TRBD1 (8 bases). Germline CDR1 LNHDA, CDR2 SQIVND (reference sequence). This CDR3 is built from 18 residues. V lost 4 bases and J lost 3, with 25 bases in between. CDR3 DNA sequence: TGTGCCAGTAGTACGGGCAGGGGGCCGGGCGGGGGATTCTACGAGCAGTACTTC. This gives the protein CASSTGRGPGGGFYEQYF.

The V gene is TRBV13, the J gene TRBJ2-1; 9 bases are a match to TRBD2. In germline, CDR1 is PRHDT, CDR2 FYEKMQ (reference sequence). With 2 bases clipped from V and 5 bases from J, the junction kept 10 bases outside the gene matches. The CDR3 totals 17 residues. CDR3 in DNA: TGTGCCAGCAGCTTAAAGGCGGGGGGGCCTTTAGACAATGAGCAGTTCTTC. Protein product: CASSLKAGGPLDNEQFF.